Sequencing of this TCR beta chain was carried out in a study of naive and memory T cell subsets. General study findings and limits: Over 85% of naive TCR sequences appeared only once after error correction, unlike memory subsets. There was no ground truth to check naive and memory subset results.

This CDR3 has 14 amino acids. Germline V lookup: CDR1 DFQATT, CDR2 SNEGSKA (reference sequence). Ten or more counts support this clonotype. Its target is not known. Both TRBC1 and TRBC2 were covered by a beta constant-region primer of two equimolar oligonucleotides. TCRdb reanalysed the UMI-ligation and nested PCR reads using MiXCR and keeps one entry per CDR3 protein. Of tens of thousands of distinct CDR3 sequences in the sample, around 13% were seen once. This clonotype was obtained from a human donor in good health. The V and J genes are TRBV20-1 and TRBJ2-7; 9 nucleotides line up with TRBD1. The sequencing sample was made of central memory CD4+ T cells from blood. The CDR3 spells CSLPAGDRGYEQYF. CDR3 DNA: TGCAGCCTGCCGGCGGGAGACAGGGGGTACGAGCAGTACTTC.